This T cell receptor beta chain originates from a study of T cells in Graves' hyperthyroidism and ophthalmopathy. Study-wide findings and caveats: Expanded thyroid clonotypes (above 0.001) were mostly also found in blood.

RNA transcripts were the template for amplifying TCR beta CDR3 regions. First-round RT-PCR targeting the TCR CDR3 was performed with the HTBI primer set. MiXCR was run by TCRdb on the multiplex PCR reads, yielding one entry per CDR3 protein. The data hold about 600,000 distinct CDR3 sequences, with about a sixth observed a single time. Regarding this clonotype: Its antigen is as yet unknown.

The CDR3 sequence is 15 residues long. V dropped 0 bases and J dropped 7; count of bases not matched to a gene: 5. The germline CDR1 and CDR2 sequences are MNHNS and SASEGT. Sequenced material: blood. This rearrangement joins TRBV6-1 to TRBJ1-4; 7 bases agree with TRBD1. The TCR sequence derives from a woman aged 40 to 55 with Graves' ophthalmopathy. Here the CDR3 reads CASSEAQGGSEKLFF. CDR3 nucleotides: TGTGCCAGCAGTGAAGCGCAGGGGGGGAGTGAAAAACTGTTTTTT.